The 25 T cell receptor beta chains presented below share a single source sample, sequenced in a study of blood T cell repertoires in COVID-19. Assay: immunoSEQ multiplex PCR; the TCRdb copy retains only in-frame clones and omits some. The sample includes around 400,000 clones, 87% of them seen just once. The sequenced sample was peripheral blood. These receptors came from a woman aged 55-69 years with COVID-19, enrolled during active disease.

The V and J genes are TRBV7-9 and TRBJ2-7, with 8 bases identical to TRBD2. The CDR3 is 15 amino acids. Germline V gene data show CDR1 as SEHNR and CDR2 as FQNEAQ (reference sequence). Trimming took 1 base from V and 3 from J; bases not matched to a gene: 5. The CDR3 protein is CASSLGSSGDYEQYF. The CDR3 bases are TGTGCCAGCAGCTTAGGAAGTAGCGGGGACTACGAGCAGTACTTC.

The chain recombines TRBV6-6 with TRBJ2-5, with D possibly being TRBD1 (6 bases). CDR3 length: 15 residues. V lost 2 bases, J lost 5 bases, and 15 bases lay in between. Germline V gene sequence: CDR1 MNHNY, CDR2 SVGAGI (reference sequence). The CDR3 reads CASSYRGQTPETQYF. The DNA for the CDR3 is TGTGCCAGCAGTTACCGCGGACAGACCCCGGAGACCCAGTACTTC.

This rearrangement joins TRBV7-2 to TRBJ1-2, with TRBD1 matching 9 bases. The CDR3 spans 13 residues. V shed 5 bases, J shed 6 bases, and the junction held 4 bases outside the gene matches. Looked up from germline, CDR1 is SGHTA and CDR2 is FQGNSA. The CDR3 coding sequence is TGTGCCAGCAGCAGGACAGGGGCAAATGGCTACACCTTC. This sequence encodes CASSRTGANGYTF.

The chain employs TRBV14 and TRBJ2-1, with TRBD1 matching over 7 bases. The germline V gene has CDR1 SGHDN and CDR2 FVKESK. The length of the CDR3 is 16 residues. V lost 2 bases to trimming and J lost 6 bases; unmatched junction nucleotides: 10. CDR3 sequence reads: CASSQQDVPGGNEQFF. DNA of the CDR3: TGTGCCAGCAGCCAACAAGATGTTCCAGGGGGCAATGAGCAGTTCTTC. The whole variable domain, filled in from reference TRBV14 and TRBJ2-1, reads EAGVTQFPSHSVIEKGQTVTLRCDPISGHDNLYWYRRVMGKEIKFLLHFVKESKQDESGMPNNRFLAERTGGTYSTLKVQPAELEDSGVYFCASSQQDVPGGNEQFFGPGTRLTVL.

This clone was found a few times. This CDR3 is CASSSSGTGSSYNSPLHF. For the CDR3, the DNA is TGTGCCAGTAGTTCATCAGGGACAGGGAGCTCCTATAATTCACCCCTCCACTTT. This chain joins TRBV19 and TRBJ1-6; the match to TRBD1 covers 9 bases. This CDR3 is built from 18 residues. V was pared by 5 bases and J by 0 bases, with 8 bases of the junction left unmatched. Germline loops: CDR1 LNHDA, CDR2 SQIVND (reference sequence).

This rearrangement joins TRBV19 to TRBJ1-2; D remains ambiguous. V dropped 0 bases and J dropped 5 bases, with 7 bases sitting between them. This CDR3 is 13 amino acids long. CDR1 LNHDA and CDR2 SQIVND come from the germline V gene (reference sequence). This chain's CDR3 is CASSIDAVYGYTF. The CDR3, as DNA: TGTGCCAGTAGTATAGATGCAGTGTATGGCTACACCTTC.

V gene TRBV7-8 combines with J gene TRBJ2-2; 11 bases match TRBD1. Germline loops: CDR1 SGHVS, CDR2 FQNEAQ. CDR3 size: 15 residues. Losses at the gene ends were 5 bases for V and 4 bases for J; bases not matched to a gene: 3. This chain's CDR3 is CASSGGTGGTGELFF. Written as DNA, the CDR3 is TGTGCCAGCAGCGGCGGGACAGGGGGCACCGGGGAGCTGTTTTTT.

The rearrangement links TRBV28 to TRBJ1-5; 9 bases are shared with TRBD1. The CDR3 is made up of 15 amino acids. The V segment lost 6 bases and the J segment 7 bases; nucleotides outside the gene matches: 10. In germline, CDR1 is MDHEN, CDR2 SYDVKM. The CDR3 is CASRPPGQGVQPQHF. CDR3 coding DNA: TGTGCCAGCAGACCTCCGGGACAGGGCGTGCAGCCCCAGCATTTT.

The rearrangement joins TRBV2 to TRBJ2-1; 11 bases agree with TRBD2. The CDR3 totals 16 residues. With 7 bases clipped from V and 3 bases from J, the junction kept 8 bases outside the gene matches. Germline CDR1 reads SNHLY; CDR2 reads FYNNEI. DNA of the CDR3: TGTGCCAGCATGAGACTAGCGGGAACCTTCTACAATGAGCAGTTCTTC. Its translation is CASMRLAGTFYNEQFF.

The chain has TRBV9 and TRBJ1-1, with D possibly TRBD1 on 5 matching bases. The V gene lost 4 bases and the J gene lost 3 bases, with 13 bases spanning the gap. Germline V gene data show CDR1 as SGDLS and CDR2 as YYNGEE. The CDR3 length is 14 residues. The CDR3 is CASSRAGLDTEAFF. The CDR3 DNA sequence: TGTGCCAGCAGCCGCGCAGGGTTGGACACTGAAGCTTTCTTT.

This chain joins TRBV25-1 and TRBJ1-6, with 8 bases identical to TRBD1. Germline V CDR1 and CDR2: MGHDK, SYGVNS. This CDR3 is built from 14 residues. V trimming: 5 bases; J trimming: 7 bases; junction bases outside the gene matches: 4. The CDR3: CASSSTGANSPLHF. In DNA, the CDR3 is TGTGCCAGCAGTTCGACAGGGGCAAATTCACCCCTCCACTTT.

V gene TRBV6-6 combines with J gene TRBJ2-3, with 8 positions matching TRBD2. With 6 bases clipped from V and 2 bases from J, the junction kept 4 bases outside the gene matches. Germline CDR1 MNHNY, CDR2 SVGAGI (reference sequence). There are 14 residues in the CDR3. The CDR3 nucleotides read TGTGCCAGCAGGGCGGGGGGCACCACAGATACGCAGTATTTT. Translation gives CASRAGGTTDTQYF.

This clone was seen only once. CDR3 in DNA: TGTGCCAGCAGCATTAGCGGGGCGCCCCACGAGCAGTACTTC. Its protein product is CASSISGAPHEQYF. The chain employs TRBV7-2 and TRBJ2-7, with TRBD2 matching 8 bases. This CDR3 has 14 amino acids. The trim removed 5 bases at V and 5 bases at J, leaving 8 bases unmatched. CDR1 is SGHTA and CDR2 is FQGNSA in the germline V gene.

This clone was picked up a small number of times. V usage is TRBV5-1 and J usage is TRBJ1-2, with a tentative D call TRBD1 (5 bases). Germline CDR1 SGHRS, CDR2 YFSETQ. This CDR3 comprises 14 residues. V lost 3 bases to trimming and J lost 3 bases, with 12 bases between them. The CDR3 reads CASSSQGADYGYTF. The CDR3 coding sequence is TGCGCCAGCAGCTCCCAAGGGGCTGACTATGGCTACACCTTC.

This chain connects TRBV4-1 to TRBJ2-1, with TRBD1 identical over 8 bases. V was clipped by 4 bases and J by 0 bases; unmatched bases: 2. This CDR3 comprises 15 residues. Germline-derived CDR1 and CDR2 are MGHRA and YSYEKL. CDR3 sequence reads: CASSPQGDSYNEQFF. The CDR3 nucleotides read TGCGCCAGCAGCCCACAGGGGGACTCCTACAATGAGCAGTTCTTC.

This chain links TRBV3-1 (or the pseudogene TRBV3-2) with TRBJ1-2; TRBD1 is a possible D gene (5 bases). The V and J ends lost 3 bases and 6 bases respectively, with 14 bases between them. CDR1 is LGHDT and CDR2 is YNNKEL in the germline V gene (reference sequence). There are 14 residues in the CDR3. The DNA for the CDR3 is TGTGCCAGCAGCCACCGGGACTTAACCCATGGCTACACCTTC. It is translated as CASSHRDLTHGYTF.

This chain connects TRBV5-6 to TRBJ1-2; 7 bases map to TRBD1. V was clipped by 0 bases and J by 2 bases; unmatched bases: 1. The CDR3 has 14 residues. Germline V gives CDR1 SGHDT, CDR2 YYEEEE. The CDR3 DNA is TGTGCCAGCAGCTTGGGGGACAGAAACTATGGCTACACCTTC. Its protein is CASSLGDRNYGYTF.

This clone was recorded once. The chain couples TRBV29-1 to TRBJ2-1; tentatively, D is TRBD1 (7 bases). V dropped 6 bases and J dropped 6 bases, with 21 bases sitting between them. This CDR3 is 15 amino acids long. The germline V gene encodes CDR1 SQVTM and CDR2 ANQGSEA. Here the CDR3 reads CSVHKWRGRINEQFF. Written as DNA, the CDR3 is TGCAGCGTCCACAAATGGAGGGGGCGGATCAATGAGCAGTTCTTC.

The rearrangement links TRBV2 to TRBJ1-2; 7 bases line up with TRBD1. Looked up from germline, CDR1 is SNHLY and CDR2 is FYNNEI. The V and J ends lost 5 bases and 3 bases, in that order; junction bases with no gene match: 6. The CDR3 spans 14 residues. The CDR3 nucleotides are TGTGCCAGCAGTTACAGGGGATGGGACTATGGCTACACCTTC. Translation: CASSYRGWDYGYTF.

The chain is built from TRBV24-1 and TRBJ1-1; maybe TRBD1 (5 bases). Germline loops: CDR1 KGHDR, CDR2 SFDVKD. The CDR3 length is 15 residues. V shed 4 bases and J shed 5 bases, with 16 bases lying between them. The CDR3 loop reads CATSEAALGGTEAFF. The CDR3 DNA reads TGTGCCACCAGTGAGGCAGCACTCGGGGGGACTGAAGCTTTCTTT.

This clone was found a few times. The J gene is TRBJ1-2, the V gene TRBV6-5, with 7 bases identical to TRBD1. With 6 bases clipped from V and 12 bases from J, the junction kept 7 bases outside the gene matches. This CDR3 has 11 residues. Looked up from germline, CDR1 is MNHEY and CDR2 is SVGAGI. The DNA of the CDR3 is TGTGCCAGCAGATCCGGACAGGAGGACACCTTC. Protein product: CASRSGQEDTF.

The chain joins TRBV24-1 to TRBJ2-2; D might be TRBD2 (8 bases). CDR3 length: 15 residues. The V end lost 12 bases, the J end lost 0 bases, and 16 bases lay between the germline ends. Germline V gives CDR1 KGHDR, CDR2 SFDVKD. This CDR3 reads CAAGGAGANTGELFF. The CDR3 nucleotides read TGTGCCGCAGGGGGAGCGGGGGCGAACACCGGGGAGCTGTTTTTT.

The rearrangement links TRBV4-1 to TRBJ2-5; 7 nucleotides match TRBD2. This CDR3 has 16 residues. Germline loops: CDR1 MGHRA, CDR2 YSYEKL. V lost 0 bases and J lost 5; bases outside the gene matches: 9. The CDR3 loop is CASSQDLKQGGETQYF. CDR3 bases: TGCGCCAGCAGCCAAGACCTTAAGCAGGGAGGGGAGACCCAGTACTTC.

The rearrangement joins TRBV6-5 to TRBJ2-3; a weak D match, TRBD2 (6 bases). V gave up 5 bases and J gave up 0 bases, with 12 bases separating them. Germline CDR1 and CDR2: MNHEY and SVGAGI. The CDR3 sequence is 15 residues long. The CDR3 bases are TGTGCCAGCAGTCCCCTAGCGTTCAGCACAGATACGCAGTATTTT. This codes for CASSPLAFSTDTQYF.

The rearrangement uses TRBV25-1 and TRBJ2-1, with D maybe TRBD1 (6 bases). V lost 4 bases and J lost 3, with 13 bases in between. There are 15 residues in the CDR3. CDR1 MGHDK and CDR2 SYGVNS come from the germline V gene. CDR3 region: CASSGEDSFYNEQFF. CDR3 in DNA: TGTGCCAGCAGTGGAGAGGACAGCTTCTACAATGAGCAGTTCTTC. Full variable domain (missing parts from reference TRBV25-1 and TRBJ2-1): EADIYQTPRYLVIGTGKKITLECSQTMGHDKMYWYQQDPGMELHLIHYSYGVNSTEKGDLSSESTVSRIRTEHFPLTLESARPSHTSQYLCASSGEDSFYNEQFFGPGTRLTVL.